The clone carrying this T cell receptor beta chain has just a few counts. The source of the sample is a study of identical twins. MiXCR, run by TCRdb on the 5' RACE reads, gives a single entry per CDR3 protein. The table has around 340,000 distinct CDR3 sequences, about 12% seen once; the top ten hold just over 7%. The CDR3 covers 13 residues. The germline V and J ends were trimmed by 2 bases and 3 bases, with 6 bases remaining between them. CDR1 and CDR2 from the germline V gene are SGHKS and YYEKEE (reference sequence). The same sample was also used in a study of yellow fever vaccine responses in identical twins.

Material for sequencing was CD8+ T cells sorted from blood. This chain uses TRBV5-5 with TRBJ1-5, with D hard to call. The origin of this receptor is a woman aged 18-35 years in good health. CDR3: CASSLLVNQPQHF. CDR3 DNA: TGTGCCAGCAGCTTATTGGTCAATCAGCCCCAGCATTTT.